The clone carrying this TCR beta chain showed up just once. Its specificity is not known. Germline CDR1 LNHDA, CDR2 SQIVND (reference sequence). V lost 0 bases to trimming and J lost 6 bases, with 11 bases between them. This CDR3 contains 14 residues. This specimen belongs to a study of OX40 agonist ivuxolimab in advanced cancers. Study-level points and caveats: At 0.1 to 3.0 mg/kg, clonal expansion of CD4+ and CD8+ blood T cells had occurred by week 6.

The method was immunoSEQ multiplex PCR; TCRdb's version includes in-frame clones alone and lacks a portion of them. The repertoire holds tens of thousands of clones, with 75% to 90% as singletons. The source is an adult with an advanced solid tumor such as melanoma, head and neck, liver or kidney cancer. The sequenced sample was CD4+ or CD8+ T cells sorted from blood, obtained in a trial of the OX40 agonist ivuxolimab. This chain joins TRBV19 and TRBJ1-1; D ambiguous. The CDR3 nucleotides read TGTGCCAGTAGTATAGAAGGATTTCGGTCTGAAGCTTTCTTT. Translated, it gives CASSIEGFRSEAFF.